This TCR beta chain came from a study of CD8 T cells in ankylosing spondylitis. Study results and limitations: A TCR beta motif made of eight highly homologous variants seemed typical of ankylosing spondylitis blood. Within peripheral blood, clones linked to disease were CD8+ and relatively rare. A number of the motif variants had already been described in reactive arthritis synovial fluid and blood. Significantly higher representation of disease-linked clones was reported for matched ankylosing spondylitis synovial fluid.

Making use of molecular barcodes, quantitative 5'-RACE generated TCR beta libraries. MiXCR, run by TCRdb on the 5' RACE reads, gives a single entry per CDR3 protein. Here the sample spans roughly 440,000 distinct CDR3 sequences, 17% being singletons. With respect to this clonotype: What it binds is not known.

Sequencing was done on a sample of blood, either unsorted or a sorted T cell fraction (not recorded which). The TCR was taken from a male donor with ankylosing spondylitis.

The CDR3 DNA is TGCAGTGCTCAGGATGGGGCTAACCACCAAGAGACCCAGTACTTC. This translates into CSAQDGANHQETQYF. The rearrangement joins TRBV20-1 to TRBJ2-5, with D possibly being TRBD1 (5 bases). The V gene's germline CDR1 is DFQATT and CDR2 SNEGSKA (reference sequence). Trimming left V 5 bases short and J 0 bases short, with 16 bases between. The length of the CDR3 is 15 residues.